The 24 T cell receptor beta chains below come from one sample, sequenced in a study of T cells in tumors after PD-1 blockade. TCRdb's copy holds only in-frame clones and misses some; the assay was immunoSEQ multiplex PCR. The repertoire consists of 40,000 to 55,000 clones, with approximately 79% occurring once and the leading ten covering about a sixth. Material: PBMCs, obtained before anti-PD-1 treatment. Receptors originate from a human donor with basal cell carcinoma.

The CDR3 DNA follows: TGTGCCAGCAGCCAAGATCGGAGAGACCTTAGCAATCAGCCCCAGCATTTT. Translation gives CASSQDRRDLSNQPQHF. This chain uses TRBV14 with TRBJ1-5, with D unclear. Germline V gene sequence: CDR1 SGHDN, CDR2 FVKESK. The V and J ends lost 0 bases and 0 bases respectively, with 12 bases between them. The CDR3 has 17 residues. The variable domain in full, completed from reference TRBV14 and TRBJ1-5, reads EAGVTQFPSHSVIEKGQTVTLRCDPISGHDNLYWYRRVMGKEIKFLLHFVKESKQDESGMPNNRFLAERTGGTYSTLKVQPAELEDSGVYFCASSQDRRDLSNQPQHFGDGTRLSIL.

The gene calls are TRBV4-1 and TRBJ1-2; D gene uncertain. Trimming removed 4 bases from V and 1 base from J, with 16 bases in between. CDR1 and CDR2 (germline): MGHRA, YSYEKL. The CDR3 runs 16 residues. CDR3 sequence (DNA): TGCGCCAGCAGCCCCGAGAAAGGACTTTTTAACTATGGCTACACCTTC. It translates to CASSPEKGLFNYGYTF.

This sequence joins TRBV5-6 and TRBJ2-6; 10 bases are a match to TRBD1. The CDR3 totals 17 residues. CDR1 SGHDT and CDR2 YYEEEE come from the germline V gene. Trimming at V came to 3 bases and at J to 4 bases, leaving 7 bases not matched to a gene. CDR3 sequence reads: CASSSGTGASGANVLTF. The CDR3 nucleotides read TGTGCCAGCAGCTCCGGGACAGGGGCGTCGGGGGCCAACGTCCTGACTTTC. The full variable domain, with the rest looked up from reference TRBV5-6 and TRBJ2-6, is DAGVTQSPTHLIKTRGQQVTLRCSPKSGHDTVSWYQQALGQGPQFIFQYYEEEERQRGNFPDRFSGHQFPNYSSELNVNALLLGDSALYLCASSSGTGASGANVLTFGAGSRLTVL.

The chain has TRBV27 and TRBJ2-7; D gene unclear. This CDR3 contains 11 residues. V was shortened by 6 bases and J by 7 bases, with 10 bases between the two germline ends. CDR1 MNHEY and CDR2 SMNVEV come from the germline V gene (reference sequence). The CDR3 nucleotides are TGTGCCAGCAGGGATTACGGGGAGCAGTACTTC. Protein sequence: CASRDYGEQYF.

The chain recombines TRBV5-1 with TRBJ2-3; no firm D call. There are 14 residues in the CDR3. V was shortened by 0 bases and J by 2 bases, with 7 bases between the two germline ends. Per germline, CDR1 SGHRS and CDR2 YFSETQ. The CDR3 DNA is TGCGCCAGCAGCTTGGCACGGGCCACAGATACGCAGTATTTT. Its translation: CASSLARATDTQYF.

This sequence joins TRBV30 and TRBJ1-6; possible D gene TRBD1, 5 bases. CDR1 and CDR2 from the germline V gene are GTSNPN and SVGIG (reference sequence). This CDR3 region has 16 residues. V was pared by 5 bases and J by 2 bases, with 16 bases between. CDR3: CAWAGRRGTYNSPLHF. DNA for the CDR3: TGTGCCTGGGCGGGACGCCGAGGCACCTATAATTCACCCCTCCACTTT.

The rearrangement uses TRBV27 and TRBJ2-7, with 8 positions matching TRBD1. Germline CDR1 is MNHEY and CDR2 is SMNVEV (reference sequence). After removal of 6 bases from V and 3 bases from J, the junction contained 7 bases not matched to a gene. The CDR3 runs 14 residues. CDR3 nucleotides: TGTGCCAGCAGCTATAACAGGGGGGACTACGAGCAGTACTTC. This encodes CASSYNRGDYEQYF.

The chain employs TRBV4-1 and TRBJ1-6; no clear D gene. V was trimmed by 3 bases and J by 0 bases, leaving 12 bases between them. This CDR3 spans 17 amino acids. CDR1 and CDR2 from the germline V gene are MGHRA and YSYEKL. The CDR3 region is CASSHAAGLSYNSPLHF. The CDR3 DNA sequence: TGCGCCAGCAGCCACGCAGCAGGCCTCTCCTATAATTCACCCCTCCACTTT.

J is TRBJ2-3 and V is TRBV4-2; D call uncertain. CDR1 is LGHNA and CDR2 is YNFKEQ in the germline V gene. The CDR3 is 16 amino acids. Trimming left V 2 bases short and J 1 base short, with 13 bases between. The CDR3 DNA is TGTGCCAGCAGCCAACCTACCGCAGGAGGCACAGATACGCAGTATTTT. This encodes CASSQPTAGGTDTQYF.

This clone turned up a few times. The J gene is TRBJ1-5, the V gene TRBV15; TRBD1 matches 7 bases. V gave up 8 bases and J gave up 0 bases; unmatched junction bases: 7. This CDR3 is built from 15 residues. Germline CDR1 reads LNHNV; CDR2 reads YYDKDF (reference sequence). CDR3 DNA sequence: TGTGCCACCGAAAGGGACAGCTATAGCAATCAGCCCCAGCATTTT. This gives the protein CATERDSYSNQPQHF.

The chain is built from TRBV28 and TRBJ2-3, with 7 bases aligning to TRBD2. CDR3 length equals 14 residues. Trimming took 5 bases from V and 6 from J; bases not matched to a gene: 8. The germline CDR1 and CDR2 sequences are MDHEN and SYDVKM. CDR3 DNA: TGTGCCAGCAGTGCCGGGACTATTAAGGATACGCAGTATTTT. As protein: CASSAGTIKDTQYF.

The chain uses TRBV5-4 and TRBJ2-3; unclear D gene. CDR3 length equals 13 residues. From germline, CDR1 is SGHNT and CDR2 YYREEE (reference sequence). Trimming left V 4 bases short and J 0 bases short, with 6 bases between. The DNA of the CDR3 is TGTGCCAGCAGCCTCACTAGCACAGATACGCAGTATTTT. Protein: CASSLTSTDTQYF.

This clone was picked up one time. The chain carries TRBV29-1 and TRBJ2-3; 7 bases fit TRBD1. V shed 5 bases and J 4 bases; nucleotides not matched to a gene: 3. The CDR3 consists of 12 residues. The germline V gene encodes CDR1 SQVTM and CDR2 ANQGSEA. CDR3 sequence (DNA): TGCAGCGTTCAGGGGGTCGCAGATACGCAGTATTTT. This sequence encodes CSVQGVADTQYF.

CDR3 nucleotides: TGTGCCAGCAGCAAAGGGCCTAGGGGGGGCAATCAGCCCCAGCATTTT. Translating gives CASSKGPRGGNQPQHF. The rearrangement joins TRBV7-6 to TRBJ1-5; the D gene is possibly TRBD1 (6 bases). CDR1 is SGHVS, CDR2 FNYEAQ, per germline. The CDR3 loop spans 16 amino acids. With 5 bases removed from V and 2 bases from J, the gap between germline ends came to 16 bases.

The chain recombines TRBV7-2 with TRBJ2-7; D possibly matches TRBD1 or TRBD2 (5 bases each). Per the germline V gene, CDR1 is SGHTA and CDR2 is FQGNSA. The CDR3 sequence is 14 residues long. Trimming cost V 4 bases and J 1 base, with 11 bases left between them. Written as DNA, the CDR3 is TGTGCCAGCAGCTCCCGGGACCAATCCTACGAGCAGTACTTC. Protein sequence: CASSSRDQSYEQYF. Complete variable domain (other parts from reference TRBV7-2 and TRBJ2-7): GAGVSQSPSNKVTEKGKDVELRCDPISGHTALYWYRQSLGQGLEFLIYFQGNSAPDKSGLPSDRFSAERTGGSVSTLTIQRTQQEDSAVYLCASSSRDQSYEQYFGPGTRLTVT.

The chain has TRBV7-2 and TRBJ2-7, with 9 bases fitting TRBD2. The V gene end was trimmed by 8 bases and the J gene end by 4 bases; junction bases not matched to a gene: 12. The germline gives CDR1 SGHTA, CDR2 FQGNSA. The CDR3 contains 15 residues. DNA for the CDR3: TGTGCCAGCGCGACCGCGGCTAGCGGGGCTTACGAGCAGTACTTC. Encoded protein: CASATAASGAYEQYF.

The chain combines TRBV28 with TRBJ2-3, with a tentative D call TRBD2 (6 bases). V shed 8 bases and J shed 0 bases, with 9 bases lying between them. CDR3 length equals 13 residues. Germline CDR1 MDHEN, CDR2 SYDVKM. The CDR3 loop reads CASREISTDTQYF. DNA of the CDR3: TGTGCCAGCCGGGAGATTAGCACAGATACGCAGTATTTT.

This clone appeared a few times. This chain connects TRBV6-1 to TRBJ1-2; D perhaps matches TRBD1 (6 bases). The germline gives CDR1 MNHNS, CDR2 SASEGT. The CDR3 contains 14 residues. V gave up 2 bases and J gave up 7 bases, with 14 bases separating them. CDR3 DNA sequence: TGTGCCAGCAGTGAAATTGGGACATACTTTGGCTACACCTTC. As protein: CASSEIGTYFGYTF.

J is TRBJ2-1 and V is TRBV28, with 13 bases identical to TRBD2. The CDR3 length is 14 residues. The V and J ends lost 6 bases and 7 bases, in that order; junction bases with no gene match: 3. The germline V gene encodes CDR1 MDHEN and CDR2 SYDVKM. This chain's CDR3 is CASSRTSGRNEQFF. CDR3 nucleotides: TGTGCCAGCAGCCGGACTAGCGGGAGAAATGAGCAGTTCTTC.

This chain's CDR3 is CASSPEGQDDTGELFF. The CDR3 nucleotides are TGTGCCAGCAGCCCAGAGGGACAGGATGACACCGGGGAGCTGTTTTTT. The chain combines TRBV9 with TRBJ2-2; 8 nucleotides align to TRBD1. V shed 4 bases, J shed 3 bases, and the junction held 8 bases outside the gene matches. Germline V gives CDR1 SGDLS, CDR2 YYNGEE. The CDR3 covers 16 residues.

The CDR3 DNA is TGTGCCAGCACCCGGGGGACAGAAGAGACCCAGTACTTC. As protein: CASTRGTEETQYF. The chain recombines TRBV28 with TRBJ2-5; possibly TRBD1 for D (7 bases). CDR3 length: 13 amino acids. The germline gives CDR1 MDHEN, CDR2 SYDVKM. Trimming shortened V by 7 bases and J by 3 bases, and 12 bases separated the two germline ends.

The CDR3 region has the DNA TGCGCCAGCAGCCCGGGACAGAAGATAAACACCATATATTTT. It codes for CASSPGQKINTIYF. The chain has TRBV4-1 and TRBJ1-3; TRBD1 agrees at 7 bases. Germline assignment: CDR1 MGHRA and CDR2 YSYEKL. Losses at the gene ends were 4 bases for V and 6 bases for J; bases not matched to a gene: 6. The CDR3 runs to 14 residues.

This clone was picked up one time. The rearrangement joins TRBV3-1 (or the pseudogene TRBV3-2) to TRBJ1-1, with D perhaps TRBD1 (6 bases). CDR1 is LGHDT and CDR2 is YNNKEL in the germline V gene (reference sequence). The CDR3 is 15 amino acids. The ends were cut back, 4 bases at V and 6 bases at J, with 18 bases in the middle. CDR3 DNA sequence: TGTGCCAGCAGCCCAAGGCTCGGGGGGGCGGCTGAAGCTTTCTTT. It is translated as CASSPRLGGAAEAFF.

The rearrangement joins TRBV2 to TRBJ1-6; the D gene is possibly TRBD1 (5 bases). Germline CDR1 reads SNHLY; CDR2 reads FYNNEI. V was clipped by 7 bases and J by 5 bases, with 15 bases between them. The CDR3 has 15 amino acids. CDR3 sequence: CASKLWTTDNSPLHF. CDR3 nucleotides: TGTGCCAGCAAGCTCTGGACGACAGATAATTCACCCCTCCACTTT. The full variable domain, completed using reference TRBV2 and TRBJ1-6, is EPEVTQTPSHQVTQMGQEVILRCVPISNHLYFYWYRQILGQKVEFLVSFYNNEISEKSEIFDDQFSVERPDGSNFTLKIRSTKLEDSAMYFCASKLWTTDNSPLHFGNGTRLTVT.